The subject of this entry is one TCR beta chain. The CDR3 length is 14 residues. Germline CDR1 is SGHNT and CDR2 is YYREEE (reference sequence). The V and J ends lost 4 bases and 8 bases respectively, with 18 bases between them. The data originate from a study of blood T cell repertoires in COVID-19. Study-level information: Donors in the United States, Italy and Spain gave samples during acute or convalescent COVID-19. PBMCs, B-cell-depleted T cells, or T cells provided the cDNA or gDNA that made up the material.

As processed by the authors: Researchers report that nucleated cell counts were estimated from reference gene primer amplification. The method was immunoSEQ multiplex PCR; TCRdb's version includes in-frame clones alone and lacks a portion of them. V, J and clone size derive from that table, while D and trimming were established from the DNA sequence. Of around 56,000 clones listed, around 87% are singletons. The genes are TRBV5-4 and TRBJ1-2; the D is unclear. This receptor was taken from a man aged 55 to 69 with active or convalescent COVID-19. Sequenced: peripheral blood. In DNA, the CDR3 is TGTGCCAGCAGCCCACAGAGGGAGGATGGGGGCTACACCTTC. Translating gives CASSPQREDGGYTF.